Each of the 27 T cell receptor beta chains below was sequenced from the same sample in a study of T cell clonality in common variable immunodeficiency. Produced via immunoSEQ multiplex PCR; TCRdb's table is partial and in-frame only. The repertoire shows roughly 70,000 clones, none seen only once; the top ten take 1.7%. Material for sequencing was peripheral blood mononuclear cells. Source of these receptors: a person between 18 and 75 years old in good health.

This clone was counted at least ten times. The CDR3 end falls 3 residues outside the read, so it is completed with the germline J gene. The J gene is TRBJ2-2, the V gene TRBV7-9; TRBD1 might be the D (6 bases). The CDR3 is 15 amino acids. The germline CDR1 and CDR2 sequences are SEHNR and FQNEAQ (reference sequence). The ends were cut back, 4 bases at V and 1 base at J, with 10 bases in the middle. CDR3 DNA (partial): TGTGCCAGCAGCTCAGACAGGATGAACACCGGGGAG. It codes for CASSSDRMNTGE. The entire CDR3 reads CASSSDRMNTGELFF.

This clone has ten or more counts. Read sequence stops 3 residues before the CDR3 end, and the germline J gene provides the missing end. The chain recombines TRBV5-1 with TRBJ2-1, with unresolved D. The germline V gene encodes CDR1 SGHRS and CDR2 YFSETQ. This CDR3 region has 15 residues. Trimming cost V 7 bases and J 8 bases, with 22 bases left between them. The chain's CDR3 is CASQKLRSGFHEQFF. The covered CDR3 bases are TGCGCCAGCCAAAAGTTGCGGTCTGGGTTCCATGAG.

In this sample, this clone turned up many times. The read falls 3 residues short of the CDR3 end, and the missing part is taken from the germline J gene. The V call is TRBV28, the J call TRBJ2-3, with 14 bases matching TRBD2. V gave up 6 bases and J gave up 2 bases; unmatched junction bases: 10. The CDR3 is 18 residues long. Germline V CDR1 and CDR2: MDHEN, SYDVKM. The covered CDR3 bases are TGTGCCAGCAGCCGAGGACTAGCGGGAGGAGGTGACACAGATACG. Amino acids: CASSRGLAGGGDTDT. The full CDR3 protein reads CASSRGLAGGGDTDTQYF.

The sample holds many counts of this clone. Sequencing ends 3 residues short of the CDR3 end; the germline J gene provides the rest. The chain employs TRBV30 and TRBJ2-1; no definite D call. Trimming removed 0 bases from V and 7 bases from J, with 7 bases in between. From germline, CDR1 is GTSNPN and CDR2 SVGIG (reference sequence). This CDR3 comprises 12 residues. The sequenced part of the CDR3 DNA is TGTGCCTGGAGTGTTGGGCTAAATGAG. This translates into CAWSVGLNE. The whole CDR3 sequence reads CAWSVGLNEQFF.

This clone has at least ten counts. The CDR3 bases that were read are TGTGCCAGCAGGGACAGGGGGACCTACGAG. Protein: CASRDRGTYE. The entire CDR3 protein reads CASRDRGTYEQYF. The J gene is TRBJ2-7, the V gene TRBV2; the match to TRBD1 covers 10 bases. The CDR3 end lies 3 residues beyond the end of the read and is filled in from the germline J gene. This CDR3 region has 13 residues. Germline CDR1 reads SNHLY; CDR2 reads FYNNEI. V gave up 6 bases and J gave up 2 bases; unmatched junction bases: 1.

This clone was observed at least ten times. The junction does not match germline at one end; this may be a read error. The read ends 3 residues shy of where the CDR3 ends; the end is completed using the germline J gene. The chain employs TRBV29-1 and TRBJ1-2, with TRBD1 identical over 7 bases. Germline values: CDR1 SQVTM, CDR2 ANQGSEA. This CDR3 has 12 residues. The CDR3 protein is CGVRQGNYGYTF. Partial CDR3 DNA: TGCGGCGTGAGACAGGGTAACTATGGC.

This clone was counted at least ten times. The CDR3 here is CASSPRLPDTQYF. The part of the CDR3 DNA that was read is TGTGCCAGCAGCCCTAGACTTCCAGATACG. V is TRBV7-9 and J is TRBJ2-3; D unclear. The sequence runs out 3 residues before the end of the CDR3; the remainder is reconstructed from the germline J gene. CDR1 is SEHNR, CDR2 FQNEAQ, per germline (reference sequence). The CDR3 sequence is 13 residues long. V shed 5 bases and J shed 4 bases, with 10 bases lying between them. Based on the CDR3 plus reference TRBV7-9 and TRBJ2-3, the full variable domain is DTGVSQNPRHKITKRGQNVTFRCDPISEHNRLYWYRQTLGQGPEFLTYFQNEAQLEKSRLLSDRFSAERPKGSFSTLEIQRTEQGDSAMYLCASSPRLPDTQYFGPGTRLTVL.

This clone was detected many times. The sequence runs out 3 residues before the end of the CDR3; the remainder is reconstructed from the germline J gene. The chain links TRBV15 to TRBJ2-3, with D possibly TRBD2 on 7 matching bases. Per germline, CDR1 LNHNV and CDR2 YYDKDF (reference sequence). The length of the CDR3 is 13 residues. The covered CDR3 bases are TGTGCCACCACTTGGGGGGGGGCCTCGGCG. It specifies CATTWGGASA. The entire CDR3 protein reads CATTWGGASAQYF. The full variable domain, with the rest looked up from reference TRBV15 and TRBJ2-3, is DAMVIQNPRYQVTQFGKPVTLSCSQTLNHNVMYWYQQKSSQAPKLLFHYYDKDFNNEADTPDNFQSRRPNTSFCFLDIRSPGLGDTAMYLCATTWGGASAQYFGPGTRLTVL.

This clone showed up just a few times. The missing CDR3 end, 3 residues past where the read stops, is filled in from the germline J gene. The chain carries TRBV5-1 and TRBJ1-2; tentative D call: TRBD1 (5 bases). The V and J ends lost 0 bases and 7 bases respectively, with 10 bases between them. The CDR3 totals 13 residues. Germline assignment: CDR1 SGHRS and CDR2 YFSETQ. The covered CDR3 bases are TGCGCCAGCAGCTTGGGGGGCTCTCGTGGC. This codes for CASSLGGSRG. The entire CDR3 is CASSLGGSRGYTF.

This clone was seen repeatedly, ten times or more. The read comes to an end 3 residues before the CDR3 does, leaving the germline J gene to fill in the end. This sequence joins TRBV15 and TRBJ2-3; D gene uncertain. This CDR3 contains 14 residues. Deletions cut 0 bases from V and 2 bases from J, with 6 bases between. Germline V gene lookup returns CDR1 LNHNV and CDR2 YYDKDF (reference sequence). The covered CDR3 bases are TGTGCCACCAGCAGAGATCTGGCCACAGATACG. It yields the protein CATSRDLATDT. The complete CDR3 protein is CATSRDLATDTQYF.

This clone was seen many times. The CDR3 end lies 3 residues beyond the end of the read and is filled in from the germline J gene. The chain carries TRBV11-2 and TRBJ2-3, with D possibly TRBD2 on 5 matching bases. The V gene lost 1 base and the J gene lost 4 bases, with 9 bases spanning the gap. This CDR3 comprises 14 residues. Per the germline V gene, CDR1 is SGHAT and CDR2 is FQNNGV. The CDR3 bases that were read are TGTGCCAGCAGCTTAGGACGCGGGTCAGATACG. This translates into CASSLGRGSDT. The whole CDR3 protein reads CASSLGRGSDTQYF.

This clone was observed a few times. Sequencing ends 3 residues short of the CDR3 end; the germline J gene provides the rest. The chain recombines TRBV19 with TRBJ1-2; D not certain. This CDR3 has 11 residues. The germline CDR1 and CDR2 sequences are LNHDA and SQIVND (reference sequence). CDR3 DNA (partial): TGTGCCAGTAGTCCTTACTACGAC. This sequence encodes CASSPYYD. The CDR3 as a whole reads CASSPYYDYTF.

This clone was recorded many times. The DNA ends 3 residues before the CDR3 does, and the rest of the CDR3 is filled in from the germline J gene. V is TRBV5-1 and J is TRBJ2-5, with D perhaps assigned TRBD1 or TRBD2 (7 bases each). CDR1 and CDR2 (germline): SGHRS, YFSETQ. This CDR3 is built from 14 residues. The ends were cut back, 2 bases at V and 5 bases at J, with 13 bases in the middle. The CDR3 loop reads CASSLNRGGETQYF. The sequenced part of the CDR3 DNA is TGCGCCAGCAGCTTAAACAGGGGAGGGGAGACC. The full variable domain, in which reference TRBV5-1 and TRBJ2-5 provide the parts outside the CDR3, is KAGVTQTPRYLIKTRGQQVTLSCSPISGHRSVSWYQQTPGQGLQFLFEYFSETQRNKGNFPGRFSGRQFSNSRSEMNVSTLELGDSALYLCASSLNRGGETQYFGPGTRLLVL.

The table lists this clone with many counts. With the read ending 3 residues before the CDR3 end, the germline J gene is used to fill in that end. The V gene is TRBV5-1, the J gene TRBJ1-3; D gene uncertain. V was cut by 0 bases and J by 4 bases, with 8 bases left in between. Germline values: CDR1 SGHRS, CDR2 YFSETQ. CDR3 size: 14 residues. CDR3 DNA (partial): TGCGCCAGCAGCTTGGAAGCTCTCGGAAACACC. The encoded protein is CASSLEALGNT. The entire CDR3 protein reads CASSLEALGNTIYF.

At least ten counts were recorded for this clone. The read ends 3 residues early relative to the CDR3; the germline J gene fills the gap. This chain links TRBV20-1 with TRBJ2-1, with TRBD2 identical over 7 bases. From germline, CDR1 is DFQATT and CDR2 SNEGSKA (reference sequence). The CDR3 is made up of 14 amino acids. Trimming took 3 bases from V and 7 from J; bases not matched to a gene: 9. Partial CDR3 DNA: TGCAGTGCTAGGGGAGGGGAGTTTATAAATGAG. Protein sequence: CSARGGEFINE. The complete CDR3 protein is CSARGGEFINEQFF.

At least ten counts were recorded for this clone. The DNA ends 3 residues before the CDR3 does, and the rest of the CDR3 is filled in from the germline J gene. J is TRBJ2-5 and V is TRBV2; TRBD1 matches at 8 bases. The germline gives CDR1 SNHLY, CDR2 FYNNEI. The ends lost 2 bases at V and 4 bases at J; junction bases unmatched: 12. The CDR3 has 17 amino acids. Here the CDR3 reads CASSESGDRLALETQYF. CDR3 DNA (partial): TGTGCCAGCAGTGAATCGGGGGACAGGCTGGCCCTAGAGACC.

This clone was seen at least ten times. Sequencing ends 3 residues short of the CDR3 end; the germline J gene provides the rest. The rearrangement joins TRBV29-1 to TRBJ2-1, with D possibly TRBD2 on 6 matching bases. The germline V gene encodes CDR1 SQVTM and CDR2 ANQGSEA. This CDR3 comprises 14 residues. The sequenced part of the CDR3 DNA is TGCAGTGCGGGTCAGGGACTCAGGAACAATGAG. Amino acids: CSAGQGLRNNE. The whole CDR3 region reads CSAGQGLRNNEQFF.

This clone occurred many times. The CDR3 is cut off 3 residues early in the read; its end comes from the germline J gene. This chain uses TRBV30 with TRBJ2-6, with D possibly matching TRBD1 (6 bases). This CDR3 is built from 16 residues. Trimming removed 1 base at V and 0 bases at J, with 10 bases between. From germline, CDR1 is GTSNPN and CDR2 SVGIG (reference sequence). The DNA read from the CDR3 is TGTGCCTGGAGTGCCGGACAGAGCTCTGGGGCCAACGTC. Translation: CAWSAGQSSGANV. The full CDR3 is CAWSAGQSSGANVLTF.

This clone was counted at least ten times. The read halts 3 residues ahead of the CDR3 end, with the missing end drawn from the germline J gene. This chain connects TRBV29-1 to TRBJ1-5; 7 bases are shared with TRBD1. The ends lost 4 bases at V and 6 bases at J; junction bases unmatched: 9. The CDR3 spans 14 residues. The germline V gene encodes CDR1 SQVTM and CDR2 ANQGSEA. The sequenced CDR3 bases are TGCAGCGTTGCAGAAGGGACAGTTAGTCAGCCC. It codes for CSVAEGTVSQP. The CDR3 as a whole reads CSVAEGTVSQPQHF. Variable domain in full (rest from reference TRBV29-1 and TRBJ1-5): SAVISQKPSRDICQRGTSLTIQCQVDSQVTMMFWYRQQPGQSLTLIATANQGSEATYESGFVIDKFPISRPNLTFSTLTVSNMSPEDSSIYLCSVAEGTVSQPQHFGDGTRLSIL.

In its sample, this clone was seen many times. With the read ending 3 residues before the CDR3 end, the germline J gene is used to fill in that end. The chain uses TRBV2 and TRBJ2-5; tentatively, D is TRBD2 (6 bases). Germline loops: CDR1 SNHLY, CDR2 FYNNEI. V gave up 6 bases and J gave up 5 bases, with 10 bases separating them. CDR3 length: 12 residues. The CDR3 spells CASRGLMETQYF. The sequenced CDR3 bases are TGTGCCAGCAGAGGACTAATGGAGACC.

The sample holds many counts of this clone. Read coverage stops 3 residues before the CDR3 terminus; the germline J gene supplies the remainder. The V and J genes are TRBV19 and TRBJ2-7, with 7 bases that match TRBD1. The germline V gene has CDR1 LNHDA and CDR2 SQIVND (reference sequence). The CDR3 covers 11 residues. J was trimmed by 6 bases and V by 8 bases; bases with no gene match: 4. The CDR3 DNA, read in part, is TGTGCCAGTGCGAGGGGGCCCGAG. Its protein is CASARGPE. The whole CDR3 sequence is CASARGPEQYF.

This clone came up many times. CDR3 loop: CAWSVRGNTEAFF. The covered CDR3 bases are TGTGCCTGGAGTGTACGAGGGAACACTGAA. The V call is TRBV30, the J call TRBJ1-1, with D unresolved. From the germline J gene comes the end of the CDR3, since the read stops 3 residues before it. The CDR3 has 13 residues. Germline loops: CDR1 GTSNPN, CDR2 SVGIG (reference sequence). With 0 bases removed from V and 1 base from J, the gap between germline ends came to 6 bases.

This clone was picked up many times. The read finishes 3 residues shy of the CDR3 end, and the germline J gene is used to complete it. The chain couples TRBV20-1 to TRBJ2-7; 12 bases align to TRBD2. Losses at the gene ends were 4 bases for V and 3 bases for J; bases not matched to a gene: 19. The length of the CDR3 is 19 residues. Looked up from germline, CDR1 is DFQATT and CDR2 is SNEGSKA (reference sequence). The CDR3: CSAKKALAGGAHEIYEQYF. CDR3 bases read: TGCAGTGCTAAGAAGGCCCTAGCGGGAGGGGCCCACGAGATCTACGAG.

This clone was found many times. The missing CDR3 end, 3 residues past where the read stops, is filled in from the germline J gene. The gene calls are TRBV7-2 and TRBJ2-7, with a weak D call TRBD2 (5 bases). The CDR3 is 12 amino acids. Trimming took off 5 bases at V and 4 bases at J, with 9 bases between the two ends. Looked up from germline, CDR1 is SGHTA and CDR2 is FQGNSA. Incomplete CDR3 DNA: TGTGCCAGCAGCGGAACTAGTTACGAG. This gives the protein CASSGTSYE. The whole CDR3 sequence reads CASSGTSYEQYF.

Points on this clone: The read ends 3 residues before the CDR3 terminus; that terminus is restored from the germline J gene. This rearrangement joins TRBV19 to TRBJ1-2; 9 bases line up with TRBD1. Germline lookup yields CDR1 LNHDA and CDR2 SQIVND (reference sequence). This CDR3 spans 14 amino acids. The sequenced part of the CDR3 DNA is TGTGCCAGTAGTTATGGACAGGGGACCTACGAC. It translates to CASSYGQGTYD. The whole CDR3 protein reads CASSYGQGTYDYTF.

This clone was seen ten or more times. Read data end 3 residues before the CDR3 end; the end is taken from the germline J gene. The rearrangement links TRBV5-1 to TRBJ1-2; 7 bases fit TRBD1. V shed 4 bases and J 4 bases; nucleotides not matched to a gene: 13. The CDR3 spans 16 residues. Per germline, CDR1 SGHRS and CDR2 YFSETQ. This CDR3 is CASSPGLGGSSYGYTF. The sequenced CDR3 bases are TGCGCCAGCAGCCCCGGTCTAGGGGGCAGTAGCTATGGC.

This clone has a count of ten or more. The CDR3 is cut off 3 residues early in the read; its end comes from the germline J gene. The gene calls are TRBV6-1 and TRBJ1-5, with D possibly matching TRBD1 (6 bases). The CDR3 runs 17 residues. Trimming took 2 bases from V and 0 from J, leaving 14 bases between them. CDR1 is MNHNS, CDR2 SASEGT, per germline. The DNA read from the CDR3 is TGTGCCAGCAGTGAAATGGCTGGGGGACATAGCAATCAGCCC. Its translation is CASSEMAGGHSNQP. The whole CDR3 protein reads CASSEMAGGHSNQPQHF.